What follows is one T cell receptor beta chain and its context. The data originate from a study of blood T cell repertoires in COVID-19. Study context: PBMCs, B-cell-depleted T cells, or T cells provided the cDNA or gDNA that made up the material.

Per germline, CDR1 SGHTA and CDR2 FQGTGA. Trimming shortened V by 2 bases and J by 3 bases, and 7 bases separated the two germline ends. This CDR3 region has 14 residues. Under the authors' procedure: Cell counts per sample came from amplifying reference gene primers. Profiling relied on immunoSEQ multiplex PCR, and the TCRdb table lists in-frame clones only, not all of them. V and J calls and clone size are given by that table; D and trimming were obtained from the DNA. The data hold roughly 130,000 clones, with around 87% observed a single time. The J gene is TRBJ2-2, the V gene TRBV7-3, with a weak D call TRBD2 (5 bases). This TCR was sampled from a woman aged 60-75 years with acute or convalescent COVID-19. The sequencing sample was made of peripheral blood. CDR3 sequence reads: CASSLSRDTGELFF. The CDR3 DNA reads as TGTGCCAGCAGCTTATCGAGGGACACCGGGGAGCTGTTTTTT.